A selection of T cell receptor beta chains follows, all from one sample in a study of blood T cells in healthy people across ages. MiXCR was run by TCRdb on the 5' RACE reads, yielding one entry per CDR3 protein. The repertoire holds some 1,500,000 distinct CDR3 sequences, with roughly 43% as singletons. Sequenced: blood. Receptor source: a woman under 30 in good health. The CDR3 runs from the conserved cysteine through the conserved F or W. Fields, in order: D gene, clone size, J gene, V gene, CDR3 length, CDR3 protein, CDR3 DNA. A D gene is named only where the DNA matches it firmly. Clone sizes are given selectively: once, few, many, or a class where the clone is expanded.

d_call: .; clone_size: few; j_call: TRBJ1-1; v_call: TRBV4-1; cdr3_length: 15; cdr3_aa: CASSQGRDMNTEAFF; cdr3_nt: TGCGCCAGCAGCCAGGGCCGGGACATGAACACTGAAGCTTTCTTT
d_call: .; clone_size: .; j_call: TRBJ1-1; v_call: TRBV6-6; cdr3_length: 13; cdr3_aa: CASSGLGNTEAFF; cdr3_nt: TGTGCCAGCAGTGGTCTGGGGAACACTGAAGCTTTCTTT
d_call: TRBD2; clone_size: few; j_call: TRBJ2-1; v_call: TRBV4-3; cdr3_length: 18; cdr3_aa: CASSQDWRVSGGYNEQFF; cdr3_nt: TGCGCCAGCAGCCAAGATTGGCGTGTTAGCGGGGGGTACAATGAGCAGTTCTTC
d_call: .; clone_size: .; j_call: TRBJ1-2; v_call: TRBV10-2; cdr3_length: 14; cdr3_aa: CASSDLRQDYGYTF; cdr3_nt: TGCGCCAGCAGTGACCTACGACAGGACTATGGCTACACCTTC
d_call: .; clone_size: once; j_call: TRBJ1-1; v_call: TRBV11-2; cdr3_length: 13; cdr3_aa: CASSLLTGTEAFF; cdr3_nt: TGTGCCAGCAGCTTATTGACGGGGACTGAAGCTTTCTTT
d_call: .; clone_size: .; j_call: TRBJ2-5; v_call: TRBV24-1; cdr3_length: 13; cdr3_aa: CATANPGQETQYF; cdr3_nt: TGTGCCACTGCTAACCCTGGCCAAGAGACCCAGTACTTC
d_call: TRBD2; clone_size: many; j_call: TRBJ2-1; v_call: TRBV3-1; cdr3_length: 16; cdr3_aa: CASSNSGGFPYNEQFF; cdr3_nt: TGTGCCAGCAGTAATAGCGGGGGGTTCCCCTACAATGAGCAGTTCTTC
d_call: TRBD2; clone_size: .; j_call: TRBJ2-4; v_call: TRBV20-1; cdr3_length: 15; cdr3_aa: CSAKTSGRRENIQYF; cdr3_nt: TGCAGTGCCAAGACTAGCGGGAGACGGGAGAACATTCAGTACTTC
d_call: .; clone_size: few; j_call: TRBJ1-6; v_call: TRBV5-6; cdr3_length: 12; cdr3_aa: CARMEGSSPLHF; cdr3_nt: TGTGCCAGGATGGAGGGTAGTTCACCCCTCCACTTT
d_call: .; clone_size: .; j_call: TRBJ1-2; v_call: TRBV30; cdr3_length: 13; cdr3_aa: CAWSVARAYGYTF; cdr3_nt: TGTGCCTGGAGTGTAGCCAGGGCCTATGGCTACACCTTC
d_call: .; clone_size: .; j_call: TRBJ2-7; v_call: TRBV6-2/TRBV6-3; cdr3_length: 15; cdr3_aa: CASSYSSGSILGQYF; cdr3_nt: TGTGCCAGCAGTTACTCGTCAGGGTCGATACTGGGGCAGTACTTC
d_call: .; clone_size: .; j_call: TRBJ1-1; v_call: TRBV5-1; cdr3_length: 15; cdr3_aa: CASEEGSKPSTEAFF; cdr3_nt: TGCGCCAGCGAAGAGGGGTCCAAACCTAGCACTGAAGCTTTCTTT
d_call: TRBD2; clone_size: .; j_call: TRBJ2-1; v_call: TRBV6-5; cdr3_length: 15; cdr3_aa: CASSYVPAGVNEQFF; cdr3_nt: TGTGCCAGCAGTTACGTCCCAGCGGGAGTCAATGAGCAGTTCTTC
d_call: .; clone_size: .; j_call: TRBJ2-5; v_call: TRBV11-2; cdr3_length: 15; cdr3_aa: CASSLGRQGKETQYF; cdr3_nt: TGTGCCAGCAGCTTAGGTCGTCAGGGGAAAGAGACCCAGTACTTC
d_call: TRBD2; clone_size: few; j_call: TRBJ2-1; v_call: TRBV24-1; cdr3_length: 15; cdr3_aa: CATSDRGGRLNEQFF; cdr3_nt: TGTGCCACCAGTGACCGCGGGGGGCGGCTGAATGAGCAGTTCTTC
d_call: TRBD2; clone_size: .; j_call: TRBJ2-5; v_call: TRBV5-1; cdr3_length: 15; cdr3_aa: CASGSAGGGGETQYF; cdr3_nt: TGCGCCAGCGGTTCGGCGGGAGGCGGTGGAGAGACCCAGTACTTC
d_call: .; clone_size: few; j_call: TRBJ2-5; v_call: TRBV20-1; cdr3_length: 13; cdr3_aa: CSARGGDQETQYF; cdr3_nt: TGCAGTGCTAGAGGAGGAGACCAAGAGACCCAGTACTTC
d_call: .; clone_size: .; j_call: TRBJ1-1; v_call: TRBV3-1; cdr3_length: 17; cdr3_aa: CASSQARRYPWNTEAFF; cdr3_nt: TGTGCCAGCAGCCAAGCAAGAAGATATCCATGGAACACTGAAGCTTTCTTT
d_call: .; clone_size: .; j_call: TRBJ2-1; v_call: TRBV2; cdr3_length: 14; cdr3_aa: CASSEADWGGEQFF; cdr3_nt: TGTGCCAGCAGTGAAGCGGATTGGGGTGGCGAGCAGTTCTTC
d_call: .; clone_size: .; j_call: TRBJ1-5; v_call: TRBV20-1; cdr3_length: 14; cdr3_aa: CSAPPGRTNQPQHF; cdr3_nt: TGCAGTGCTCCCCCGGGACGGACTAATCAGCCCCAGCATTTT
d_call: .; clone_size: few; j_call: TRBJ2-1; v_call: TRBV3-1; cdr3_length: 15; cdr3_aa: CASSFSRDLYNEQFF; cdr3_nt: TGTGCCAGCAGCTTTAGTCGGGACCTTTACAATGAGCAGTTCTTC
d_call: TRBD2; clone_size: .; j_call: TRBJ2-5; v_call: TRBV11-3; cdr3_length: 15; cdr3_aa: CASSFSGSEDNEQYF; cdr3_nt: TGTGCCAGCAGCTTTAGCGGGAGCGAGGACAATGAGCAGTACTTC
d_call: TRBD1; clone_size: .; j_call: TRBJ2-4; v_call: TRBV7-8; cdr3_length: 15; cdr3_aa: CASSLNTGDGHIQYF; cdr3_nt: TGTGCCAGCAGCCTTAACACAGGGGATGGGCACATTCAGTACTTC
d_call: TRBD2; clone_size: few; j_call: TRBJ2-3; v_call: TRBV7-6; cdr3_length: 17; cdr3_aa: CASSLALLAGGIDTQYF; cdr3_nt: TGTGCCAGCAGCCTCGCCTTACTAGCGGGAGGGATAGATACGCAGTATTTT
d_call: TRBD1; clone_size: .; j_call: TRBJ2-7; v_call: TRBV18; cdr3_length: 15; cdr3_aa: CASSPLPGQAYEQYF; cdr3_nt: TGTGCCAGCTCACCACTTCCGGGACAGGCCTACGAGCAGTACTTC
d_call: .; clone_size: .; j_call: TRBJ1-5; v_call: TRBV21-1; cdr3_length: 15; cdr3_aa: CASSTGPSRNQPQHF; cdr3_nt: TGTGCCAGCAGCACGGGACCGTCTCGGAATCAGCCCCAGCATTTT
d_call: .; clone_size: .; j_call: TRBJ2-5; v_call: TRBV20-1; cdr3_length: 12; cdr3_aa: CSGQWAGIEQYF; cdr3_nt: TGCAGTGGGCAGTGGGCCGGGATTGAGCAGTACTTC
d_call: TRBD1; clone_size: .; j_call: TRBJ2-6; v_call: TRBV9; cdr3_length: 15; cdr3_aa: CASSATGAGANVLTF; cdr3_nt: TGTGCCAGCAGCGCAACAGGGGCTGGGGCCAACGTCCTGACTTTC
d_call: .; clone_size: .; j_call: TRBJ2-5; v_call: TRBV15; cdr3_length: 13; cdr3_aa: CATSRGAGNEQYF; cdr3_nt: TGTGCCACCAGCAGAGGTGCGGGCAATGAGCAGTACTTC
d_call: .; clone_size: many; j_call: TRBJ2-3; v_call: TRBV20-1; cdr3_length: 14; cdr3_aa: CSARDPRGTDTQYF; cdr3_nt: TGCAGTGCTAGAGATCCACGGGGCACAGATACGCAGTATTTT
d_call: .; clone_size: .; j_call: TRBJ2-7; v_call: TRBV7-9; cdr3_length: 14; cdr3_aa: CASSLATGWGEQYF; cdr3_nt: TGTGCCAGCAGCTTAGCCACAGGGTGGGGCGAGCAGTACTTC
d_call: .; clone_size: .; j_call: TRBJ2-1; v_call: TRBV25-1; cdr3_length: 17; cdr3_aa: CASSRWRSPPSYNEQFF; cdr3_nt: TGTGCCAGCAGTAGGTGGAGATCCCCCCCCTCCTACAATGAGCAGTTCTTC
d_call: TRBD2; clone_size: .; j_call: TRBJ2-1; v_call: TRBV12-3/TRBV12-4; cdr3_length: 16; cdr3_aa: CASSPLSSGGNNEQFF; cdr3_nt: TGTGCCAGCAGTCCTCTTTCTAGCGGGGGAAACAATGAGCAGTTCTTC
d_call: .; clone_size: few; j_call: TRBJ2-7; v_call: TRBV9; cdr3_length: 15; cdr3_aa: CASSVSDGRAYEQYF; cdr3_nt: TGTGCCAGCAGCGTGTCCGATGGGCGAGCCTACGAGCAGTACTTC
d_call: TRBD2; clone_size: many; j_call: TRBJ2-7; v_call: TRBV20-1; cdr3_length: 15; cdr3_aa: CSARDIQREKNEQYF; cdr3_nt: TGCAGTGCTAGAGATATCCAGCGGGAGAAAAATGAGCAGTACTTC
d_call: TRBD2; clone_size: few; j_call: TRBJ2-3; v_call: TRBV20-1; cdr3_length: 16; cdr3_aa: CSASSGGTSGAHAQYF; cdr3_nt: TGCAGTGCTAGTTCGGGTGGGACTAGCGGGGCCCATGCGCAGTATTTT
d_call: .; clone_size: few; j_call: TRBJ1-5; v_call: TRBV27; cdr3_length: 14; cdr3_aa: CASSHRGHNQPQHF; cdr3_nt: TGTGCCAGCAGTCACCGGGGCCACAATCAGCCCCAGCATTTT
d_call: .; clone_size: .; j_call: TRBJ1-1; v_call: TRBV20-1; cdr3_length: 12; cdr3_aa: CSAAPRRTEAFF; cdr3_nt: TGCAGTGCCGCCCCCCGACGAACTGAAGCTTTCTTT
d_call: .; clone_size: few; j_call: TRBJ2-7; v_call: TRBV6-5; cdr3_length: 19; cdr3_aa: CASSYSRRSASGGVSEQYF; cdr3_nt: TGTGCCAGCAGTTACTCTCGTCGGTCCGCGTCTGGGGGCGTATCCGAGCAGTACTTC